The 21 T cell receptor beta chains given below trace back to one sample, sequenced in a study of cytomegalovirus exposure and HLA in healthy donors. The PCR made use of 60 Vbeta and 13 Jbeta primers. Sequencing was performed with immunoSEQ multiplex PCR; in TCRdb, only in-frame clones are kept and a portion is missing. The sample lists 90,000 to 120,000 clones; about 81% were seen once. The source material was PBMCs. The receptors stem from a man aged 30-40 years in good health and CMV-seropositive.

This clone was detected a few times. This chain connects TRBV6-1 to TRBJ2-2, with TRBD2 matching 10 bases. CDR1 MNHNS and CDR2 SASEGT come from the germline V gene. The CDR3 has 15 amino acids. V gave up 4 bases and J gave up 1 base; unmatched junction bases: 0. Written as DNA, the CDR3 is TGTGCCAGCAGTGGACTAGCGGGGAACACCGGGGAGCTGTTTTTT. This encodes CASSGLAGNTGELFF.

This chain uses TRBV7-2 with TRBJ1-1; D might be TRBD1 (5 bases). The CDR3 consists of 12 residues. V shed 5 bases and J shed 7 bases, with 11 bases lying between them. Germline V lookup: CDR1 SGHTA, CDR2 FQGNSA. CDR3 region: CASSLWGLEAFF. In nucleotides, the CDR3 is TGTGCCAGCAGCCTCTGGGGCCTTGAAGCTTTCTTT.

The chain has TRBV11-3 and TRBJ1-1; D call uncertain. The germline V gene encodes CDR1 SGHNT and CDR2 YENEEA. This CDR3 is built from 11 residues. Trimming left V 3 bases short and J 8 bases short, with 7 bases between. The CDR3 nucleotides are TGTGCCAGCAGCTTGGGGAGAGAAGCTTTCTTT. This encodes CASSLGREAFF. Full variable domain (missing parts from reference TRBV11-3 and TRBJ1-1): EAGVVQSPRYKIIEKKQPVAFWCNPISGHNTLYWYLQNLGQGPELLIRYENEEAVDDSQLPKDRFSAERLKGVDSTLKIQPAELGDSAVYLCASSLGREAFFGQGTRLTVV.

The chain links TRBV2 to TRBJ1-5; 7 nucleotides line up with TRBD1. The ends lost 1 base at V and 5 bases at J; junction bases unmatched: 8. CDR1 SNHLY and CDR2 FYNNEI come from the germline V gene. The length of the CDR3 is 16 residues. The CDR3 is CASSEGTVRGYQPQHF. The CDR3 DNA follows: TGTGCCAGCAGTGAAGGTACGGTCAGGGGGTATCAGCCCCAGCATTTT.

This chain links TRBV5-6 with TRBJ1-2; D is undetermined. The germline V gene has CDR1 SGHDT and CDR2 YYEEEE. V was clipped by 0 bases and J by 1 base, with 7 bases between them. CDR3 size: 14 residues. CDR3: CASSLDGVNYGYTF. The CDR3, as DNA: TGTGCCAGCAGCTTGGACGGGGTTAACTATGGCTACACCTTC.

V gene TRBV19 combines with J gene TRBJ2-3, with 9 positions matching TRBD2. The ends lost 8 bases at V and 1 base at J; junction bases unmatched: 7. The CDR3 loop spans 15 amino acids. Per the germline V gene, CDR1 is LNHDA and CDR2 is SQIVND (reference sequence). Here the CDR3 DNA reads TGTGCCAGTTCCGGGGTAGCGGGGGGCACAGATACGCAGTATTTT. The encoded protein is CASSGVAGGTDTQYF.

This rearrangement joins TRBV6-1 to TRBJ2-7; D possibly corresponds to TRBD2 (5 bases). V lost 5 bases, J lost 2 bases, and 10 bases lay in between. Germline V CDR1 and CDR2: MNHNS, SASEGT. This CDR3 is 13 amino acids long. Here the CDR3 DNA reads TGTGCCAGCAGTTATGGGCGGGCCTACGAGCAGTACTTC. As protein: CASSYGRAYEQYF.

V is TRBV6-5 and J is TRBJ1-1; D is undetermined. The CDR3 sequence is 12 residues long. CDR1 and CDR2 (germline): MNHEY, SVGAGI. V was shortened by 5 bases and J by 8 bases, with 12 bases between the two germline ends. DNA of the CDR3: TGTGCCAGCAGTGTCTTCGGCGGGGAAGCTTTCTTT. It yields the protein CASSVFGGEAFF.

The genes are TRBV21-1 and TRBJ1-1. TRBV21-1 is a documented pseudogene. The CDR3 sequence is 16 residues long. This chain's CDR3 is CASSSRDSPRWTEAFF. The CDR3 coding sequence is TGTGCCAGCAGCTCCCGGGACTCTCCCCGGTGGACTGAAGCTTTCTTT.

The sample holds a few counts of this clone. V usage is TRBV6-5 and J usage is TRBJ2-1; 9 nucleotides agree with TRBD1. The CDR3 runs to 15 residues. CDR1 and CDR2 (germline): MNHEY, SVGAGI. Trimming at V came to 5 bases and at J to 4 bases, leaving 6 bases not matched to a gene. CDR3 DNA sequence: TGTGCCAGCAGTACTCCGGGACAGGGTTACAATGAGCAGTTCTTC. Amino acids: CASSTPGQGYNEQFF.

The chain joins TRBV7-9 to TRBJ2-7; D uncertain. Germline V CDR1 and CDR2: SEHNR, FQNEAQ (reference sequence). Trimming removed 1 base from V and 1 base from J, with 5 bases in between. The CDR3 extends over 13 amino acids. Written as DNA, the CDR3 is TGTGCCAGCAGCTTAGTCCCGTCCTACGAGCAGTACTTC. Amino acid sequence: CASSLVPSYEQYF.

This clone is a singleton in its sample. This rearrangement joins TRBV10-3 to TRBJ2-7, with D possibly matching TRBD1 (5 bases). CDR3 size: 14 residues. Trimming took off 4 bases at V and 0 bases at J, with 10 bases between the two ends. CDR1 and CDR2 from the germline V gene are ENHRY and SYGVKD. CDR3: CAISATDTSYEQYF. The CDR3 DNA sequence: TGTGCCATCAGTGCCACGGACACCTCCTACGAGCAGTACTTC.

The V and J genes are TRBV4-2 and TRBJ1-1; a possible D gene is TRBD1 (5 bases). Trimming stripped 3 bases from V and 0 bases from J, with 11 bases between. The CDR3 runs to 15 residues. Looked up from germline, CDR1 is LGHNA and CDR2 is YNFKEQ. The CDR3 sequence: CASSQGGTMNTEAFF. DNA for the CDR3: TGTGCCAGCAGCCAGGGAGGGACGATGAACACTGAAGCTTTCTTT.

CDR3 coding DNA: TGTGCCAGTAGTACCGACAGGGGAGACGAAAAACTGTTTTTT. Protein: CASSTDRGDEKLFF. The genes are TRBV19 and TRBJ1-4; 8 nucleotides line up with TRBD1. CDR1 and CDR2 from the germline V gene are LNHDA and SQIVND (reference sequence). Trimming cost V 4 bases and J 8 bases; bases outside gene matches: 6. The length of the CDR3 is 14 residues.

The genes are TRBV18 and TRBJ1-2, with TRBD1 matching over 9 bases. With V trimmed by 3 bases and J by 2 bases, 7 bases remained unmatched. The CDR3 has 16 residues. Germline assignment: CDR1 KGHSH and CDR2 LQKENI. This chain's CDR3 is CASSPPGTGTNYGYTF. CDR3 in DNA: TGTGCCAGCTCACCTCCCGGGACAGGGACCAACTATGGCTACACCTTC.

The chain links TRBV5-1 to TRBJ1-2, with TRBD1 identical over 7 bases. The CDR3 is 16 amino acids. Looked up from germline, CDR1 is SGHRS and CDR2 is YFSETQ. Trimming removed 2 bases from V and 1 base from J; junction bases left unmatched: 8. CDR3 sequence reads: CASSFYRTGDNYGYTF. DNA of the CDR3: TGCGCCAGCAGCTTTTATAGGACAGGCGATAACTATGGCTACACCTTC.

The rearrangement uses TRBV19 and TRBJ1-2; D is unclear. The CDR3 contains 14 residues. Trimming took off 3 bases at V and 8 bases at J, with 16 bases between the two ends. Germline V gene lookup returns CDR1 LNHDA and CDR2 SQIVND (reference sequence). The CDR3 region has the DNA TGTGCCAGTAGTATCATCAGGACTATGTCGGGCTACACCTTC. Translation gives CASSIIRTMSGYTF.

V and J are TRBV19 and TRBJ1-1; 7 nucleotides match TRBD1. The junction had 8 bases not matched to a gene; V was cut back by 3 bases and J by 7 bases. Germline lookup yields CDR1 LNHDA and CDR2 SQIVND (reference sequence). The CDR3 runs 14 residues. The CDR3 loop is CASSIGQDQIEAFF. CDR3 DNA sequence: TGTGCCAGTAGTATTGGACAGGACCAAATTGAAGCTTTCTTT.

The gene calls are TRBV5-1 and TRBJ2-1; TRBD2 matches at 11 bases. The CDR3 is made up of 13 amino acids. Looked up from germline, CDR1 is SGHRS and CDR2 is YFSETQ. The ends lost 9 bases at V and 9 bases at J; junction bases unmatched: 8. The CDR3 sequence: CATSVGLAGEQFF. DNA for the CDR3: TGCGCCACAAGCGTCGGACTAGCGGGTGAGCAGTTCTTC.

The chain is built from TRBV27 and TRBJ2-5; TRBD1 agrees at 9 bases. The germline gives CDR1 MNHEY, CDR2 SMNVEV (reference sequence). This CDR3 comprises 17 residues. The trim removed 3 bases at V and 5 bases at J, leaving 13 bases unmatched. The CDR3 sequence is CASSFKQGAFVVETQYF. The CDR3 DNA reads TGTGCCAGCAGTTTTAAACAGGGGGCATTCGTAGTGGAGACCCAGTACTTC.

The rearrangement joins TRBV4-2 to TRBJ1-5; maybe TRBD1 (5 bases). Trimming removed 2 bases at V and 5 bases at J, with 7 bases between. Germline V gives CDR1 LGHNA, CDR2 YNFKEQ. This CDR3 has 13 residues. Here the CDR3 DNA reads TGTGCCAGCAGCCAAACGGGGGATCAGCCCCAGCATTTT. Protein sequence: CASSQTGDQPQHF.